This T cell receptor (beta chain) derives from a study of glioma-infiltrating T cells after dendritic cell vaccination. The wider study: Patients received three intradermal dendritic cell vaccine injections at biweekly intervals.

TCRdb keeps only in-frame clones here, not all; method: immunoSEQ multiplex PCR. The sample lists fewer than 45,000 clones; approximately 84% were seen once. CDR3 length: 14 residues. Germline V gives CDR1 MNHEY, CDR2 SVGAGI. Unmatched junction bases numbered 5, after V lost 0 bases and J lost 9 bases. The specimen was blood, collected before dendritic cell vaccination. This receptor was taken from a human donor with glioblastoma. The rearrangement joins TRBV6-5 to TRBJ2-4, with TRBD1 matching over 7 bases. CDR3 sequence (DNA): TGTGCCAGCAGTTACTCCGGGACAGTTGGCATTCAGTACTTC. It translates to CASSYSGTVGIQYF.